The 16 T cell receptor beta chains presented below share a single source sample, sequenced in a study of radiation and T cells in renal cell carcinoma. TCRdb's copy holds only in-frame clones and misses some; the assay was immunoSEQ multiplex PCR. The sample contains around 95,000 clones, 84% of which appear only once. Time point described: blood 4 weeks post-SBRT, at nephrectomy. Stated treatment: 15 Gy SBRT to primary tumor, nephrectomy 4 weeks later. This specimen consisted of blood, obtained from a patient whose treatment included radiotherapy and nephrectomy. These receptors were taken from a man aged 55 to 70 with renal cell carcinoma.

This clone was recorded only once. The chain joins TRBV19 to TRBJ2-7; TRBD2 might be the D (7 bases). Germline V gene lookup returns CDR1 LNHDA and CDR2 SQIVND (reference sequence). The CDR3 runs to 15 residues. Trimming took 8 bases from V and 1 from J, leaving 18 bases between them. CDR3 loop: CASGLGGPDSYEQYF. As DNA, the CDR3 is TGTGCCAGTGGTTTGGGGGGGCCCGATTCCTACGAGCAGTACTTC.

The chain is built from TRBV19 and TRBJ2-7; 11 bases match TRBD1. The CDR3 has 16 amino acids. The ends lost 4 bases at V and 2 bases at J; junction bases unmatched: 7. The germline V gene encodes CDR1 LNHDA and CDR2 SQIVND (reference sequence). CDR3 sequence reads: CASSRGGDRGTYEQYF. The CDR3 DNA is TGTGCCAGTAGTAGGGGCGGGGACAGGGGGACCTACGAGCAGTACTTC.

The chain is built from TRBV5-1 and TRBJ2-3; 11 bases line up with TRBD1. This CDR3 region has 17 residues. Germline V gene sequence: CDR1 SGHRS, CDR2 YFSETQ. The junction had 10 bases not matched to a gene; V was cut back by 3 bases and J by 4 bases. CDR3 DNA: TGCGCCAGCAGCTGGATTCCGGGACAGGGGGTTCCAGATACGCAGTATTTT. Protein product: CASSWIPGQGVPDTQYF. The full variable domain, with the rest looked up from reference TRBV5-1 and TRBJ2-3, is KAGVTQTPRYLIKTRGQQVTLSCSPISGHRSVSWYQQTPGQGLQFLFEYFSETQRNKGNFPGRFSGRQFSNSRSEMNVSTLELGDSALYLCASSWIPGQGVPDTQYFGPGTRLTVL.

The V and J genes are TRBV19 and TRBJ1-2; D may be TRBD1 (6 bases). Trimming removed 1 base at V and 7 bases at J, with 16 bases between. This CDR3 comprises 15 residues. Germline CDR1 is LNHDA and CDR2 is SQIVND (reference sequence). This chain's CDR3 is CASSIGDRRRSGYTF. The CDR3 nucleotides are TGTGCCAGTAGTATAGGTGACAGGAGACGGTCTGGCTACACCTTC.

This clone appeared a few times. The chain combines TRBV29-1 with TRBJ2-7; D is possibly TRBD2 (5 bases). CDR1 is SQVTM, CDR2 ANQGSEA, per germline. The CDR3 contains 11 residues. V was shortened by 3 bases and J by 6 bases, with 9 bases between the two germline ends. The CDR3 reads CSVDAGREQYF. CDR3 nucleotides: TGCAGCGTTGACGCGGGCCGCGAGCAGTACTTC.

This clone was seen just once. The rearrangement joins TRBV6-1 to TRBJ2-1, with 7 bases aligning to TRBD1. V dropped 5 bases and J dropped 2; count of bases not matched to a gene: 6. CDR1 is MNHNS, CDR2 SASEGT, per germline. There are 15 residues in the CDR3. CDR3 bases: TGTGCCAGCAGTACACAGGGGCCTGCCTACAATGAGCAGTTCTTC. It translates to CASSTQGPAYNEQFF.

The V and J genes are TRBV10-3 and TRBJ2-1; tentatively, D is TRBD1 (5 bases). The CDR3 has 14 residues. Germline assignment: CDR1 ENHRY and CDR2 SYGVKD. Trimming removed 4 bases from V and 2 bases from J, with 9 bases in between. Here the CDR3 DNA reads TGTGCCATCAGTGTAGACAGAACCTACAATGAGCAGTTCTTC. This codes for CAISVDRTYNEQFF.

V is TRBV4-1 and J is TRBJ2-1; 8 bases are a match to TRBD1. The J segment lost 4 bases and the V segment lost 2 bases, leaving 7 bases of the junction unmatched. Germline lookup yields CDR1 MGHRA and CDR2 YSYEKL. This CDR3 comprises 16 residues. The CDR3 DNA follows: TGCGCCAGCAGCCAATTAGGACAGGGCGTTTACAATGAGCAGTTCTTC. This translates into CASSQLGQGVYNEQFF.

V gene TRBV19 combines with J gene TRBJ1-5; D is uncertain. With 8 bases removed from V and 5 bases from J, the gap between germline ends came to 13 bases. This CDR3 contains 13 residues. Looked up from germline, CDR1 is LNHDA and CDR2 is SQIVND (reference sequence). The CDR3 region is CASSTASDQPQHF. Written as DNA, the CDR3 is TGTGCCAGTTCCACAGCCTCCGATCAGCCCCAGCATTTT.

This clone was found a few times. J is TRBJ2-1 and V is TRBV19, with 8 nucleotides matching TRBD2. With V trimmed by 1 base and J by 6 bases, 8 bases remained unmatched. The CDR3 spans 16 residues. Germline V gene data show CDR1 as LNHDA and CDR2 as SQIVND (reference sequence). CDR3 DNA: TGTGCCAGTAGTATAGGGGCGGGAGGCCCCCCCAATGAGCAGTTCTTC. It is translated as CASSIGAGGPPNEQFF.

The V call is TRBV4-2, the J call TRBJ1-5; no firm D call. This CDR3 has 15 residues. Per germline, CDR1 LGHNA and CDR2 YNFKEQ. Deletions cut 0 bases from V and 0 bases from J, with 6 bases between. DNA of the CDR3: TGTGCCAGCAGCCAAGATCGTTATAGCAATCAGCCCCAGCATTTT. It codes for CASSQDRYSNQPQHF.

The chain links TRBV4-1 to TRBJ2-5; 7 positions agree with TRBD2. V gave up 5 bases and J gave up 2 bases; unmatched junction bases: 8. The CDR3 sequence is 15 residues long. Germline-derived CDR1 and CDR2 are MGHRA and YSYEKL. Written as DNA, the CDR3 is TGCGCCAGCAGCTTGGTCGGGAGGAGACAAGAGACCCAGTACTTC. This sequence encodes CASSLVGRRQETQYF.

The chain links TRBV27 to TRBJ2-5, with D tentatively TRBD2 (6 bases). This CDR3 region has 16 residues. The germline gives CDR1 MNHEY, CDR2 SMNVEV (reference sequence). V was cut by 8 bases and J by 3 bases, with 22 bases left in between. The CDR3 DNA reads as TGTGCCAGCCGCCTGGCGGGATCGGGTAGGAAAGAGACCCAGTACTTC. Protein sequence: CASRLAGSGRKETQYF.

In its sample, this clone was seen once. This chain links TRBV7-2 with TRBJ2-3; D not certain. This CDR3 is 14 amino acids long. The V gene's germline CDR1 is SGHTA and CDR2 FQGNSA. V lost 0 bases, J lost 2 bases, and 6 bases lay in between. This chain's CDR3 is CASSLALLTDTQYF. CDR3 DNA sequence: TGTGCCAGCAGCTTAGCGCTGCTCACAGATACGCAGTATTTT.

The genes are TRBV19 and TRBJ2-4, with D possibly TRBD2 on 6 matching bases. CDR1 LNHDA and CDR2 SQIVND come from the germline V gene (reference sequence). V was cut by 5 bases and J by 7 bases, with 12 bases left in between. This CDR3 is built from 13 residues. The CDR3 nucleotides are TGTGCCAGTAGTGTCGCGGGGAACAACATTCAGTACTTC. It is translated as CASSVAGNNIQYF.

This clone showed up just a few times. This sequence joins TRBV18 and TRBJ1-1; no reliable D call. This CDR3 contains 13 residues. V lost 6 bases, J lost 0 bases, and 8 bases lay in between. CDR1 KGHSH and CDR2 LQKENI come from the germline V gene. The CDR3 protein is CASSPIMNTEAFF. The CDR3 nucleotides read TGTGCCAGCTCCCCCATCATGAACACTGAAGCTTTCTTT. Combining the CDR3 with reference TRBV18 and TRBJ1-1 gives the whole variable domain NAGVMQNPRHLVRRRGQEARLRCSPMKGHSHVYWYRQLPEEGLKFMVYLQKENIIDESGMPKERFSAEFPKEGPSILRIQQVVRGDSAAYFCASSPIMNTEAFFGQGTRLTVV.